Included here is one T cell receptor beta chain sequence, with context. Its specificity is not known. The DNA ends 3 residues before the CDR3 does, and the rest of the CDR3 is filled in from the germline J gene. Cervical HPV DNA detected by MY09/MY11 PCR, typed by dot-blot. Genomic DNA, averaging about 1,200 ng per sample, yielded TCR beta CDR3 via immunoSEQ. Profiling relied on immunoSEQ multiplex PCR, and the TCRdb table lists in-frame clones only, not all of them. Its table records approximately 25,000 clones. The CDR3 has 16 amino acids. V was shortened by 0 bases and J by 0 bases, with 9 bases between the two germline ends. Germline assignment: CDR1 MNHNS and CDR2 SASEGT. The sample belongs to a study of T cells in women clearing cervical HPV infection. Looking at the study overall: Case blood was drawn when the lesion was first found; control blood after infection became undetectable.

Findings of the study overall: Unknown T-cell numbers per sample may underlie the richness differences.

Material: blood buffy coat. The rearrangement links TRBV6-1 to TRBJ1-5; D is unresolved. This sequence originates from a woman between 18 and 75 years old with a cervical HPV16 infection that either progressed to CIN3+ or cleared (not recorded which). CDR3 DNA, as far as it was read: TGTGCCAGCAGTGAAGCACAGCGGATTAGCAATCAGCCC. It translates to CASSEAQRISNQP. The whole CDR3 sequence reads CASSEAQRISNQPQHF.